This entry describes one T cell receptor beta chain. The sample originates from a study of T cells in Graves' hyperthyroidism and ophthalmopathy. The CDR3 length is 14 residues. V was cut by 3 bases and J by 5 bases, with 10 bases left in between. The germline gives CDR1 SGHTA, CDR2 FQGNSA. RNA transcripts served as the template for amplifying TCR beta CDR3 regions. The HTBI set primed first-round TCR CDR3 RT-PCR. TCRdb re-called the multiplex PCR reads through MiXCR, storing one row per CDR3 protein. Of about 600,000 distinct CDR3 sequences in the sample, roughly 15% were seen once. The genes are TRBV7-2 and TRBJ2-2; perhaps TRBD2 as D (5 bases). The sequence came from a woman in her thirties or forties with Graves' ophthalmopathy. The specimen was blood. In DNA form, the CDR3 reads TGTGCCAGCAGCTTCGGACTCGGGACCGGGGAGCTGTTTTTT. Its translation is CASSFGLGTGELFF.